This TCR beta chain comes out of a study of graft-versus-host responses after intestinal transplantation. Study results and limitations: Early declines in HvG clones that occurred post-transplant were associated with peak circulating GvH clone levels.

On this clone: Its antigen is not identified.

Profiling relied on immunoSEQ multiplex PCR, and the TCRdb table lists in-frame clones only, not all of them. The sample has fewer than 120,000 clones, roughly 95% seen once; the top ten hold 0.45% to 0.65%. The CDR3 loop spans 14 amino acids. V gave up 3 bases and J gave up 4 bases, with 10 bases separating them. Looked up from germline, CDR1 is LNHDA and CDR2 is SQIVND (reference sequence). The sequence was collected from a human donor who received an intestinal transplant. Here the sequenced sample was unstimulated CD8+ T cells sorted from spleen or lymph node cells, taken before intestinal transplant. The gene calls are TRBV19 and TRBJ1-5, with D perhaps TRBD1 (5 bases). CDR3 in amino acids: CASSMQGGNQPQHF. CDR3 coding DNA: TGTGCCAGTAGTATGCAGGGCGGTAATCAGCCCCAGCATTTT.